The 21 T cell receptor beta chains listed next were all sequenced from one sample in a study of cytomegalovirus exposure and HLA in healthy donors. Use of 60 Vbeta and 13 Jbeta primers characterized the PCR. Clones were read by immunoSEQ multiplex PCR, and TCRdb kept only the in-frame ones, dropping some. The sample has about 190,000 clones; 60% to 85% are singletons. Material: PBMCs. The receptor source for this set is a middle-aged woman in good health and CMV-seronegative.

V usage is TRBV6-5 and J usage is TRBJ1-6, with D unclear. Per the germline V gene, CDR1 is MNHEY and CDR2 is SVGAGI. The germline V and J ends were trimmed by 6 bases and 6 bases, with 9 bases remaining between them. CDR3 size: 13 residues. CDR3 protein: CASRTGINSPLHF. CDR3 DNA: TGTGCCAGCAGGACGGGAATTAATTCACCCCTCCACTTT.

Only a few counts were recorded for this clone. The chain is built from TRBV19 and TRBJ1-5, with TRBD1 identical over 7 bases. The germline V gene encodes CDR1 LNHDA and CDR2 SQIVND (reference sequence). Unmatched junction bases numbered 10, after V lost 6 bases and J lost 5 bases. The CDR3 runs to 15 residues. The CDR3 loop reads CASSSRGQPHQPQHF. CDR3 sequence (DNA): TGTGCCAGTAGCTCAAGGGGGCAACCCCATCAGCCCCAGCATTTT. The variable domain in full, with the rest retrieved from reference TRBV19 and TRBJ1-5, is DGGITQSPKYLFRKEGQNVTLSCEQNLNHDAMYWYRQDPGQGLRLIYYSQIVNDFQKGDIAEGYSVSREKKESFPLTVTSAQKNPTAFYLCASSSRGQPHQPQHFGDGTRLSIL.

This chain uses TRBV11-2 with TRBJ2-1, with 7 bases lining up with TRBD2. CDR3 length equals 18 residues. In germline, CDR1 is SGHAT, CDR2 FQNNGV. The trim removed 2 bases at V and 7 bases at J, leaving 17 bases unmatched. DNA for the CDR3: TGTGCCAGCAGCTTAAACTTGCCGTTCGCGGGAGTGAGGAATGAGCAGTTCTTC. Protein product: CASSLNLPFAGVRNEQFF. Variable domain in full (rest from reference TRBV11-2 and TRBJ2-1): EAGVAQSPRYKIIEKRQSVAFWCNPISGHATLYWYQQILGQGPKLLIQFQNNGVVDDSQLPKDRFSAERLKGVDSTLKIQPAKLEDSAVYLCASSLNLPFAGVRNEQFFGPGTRLTVL.

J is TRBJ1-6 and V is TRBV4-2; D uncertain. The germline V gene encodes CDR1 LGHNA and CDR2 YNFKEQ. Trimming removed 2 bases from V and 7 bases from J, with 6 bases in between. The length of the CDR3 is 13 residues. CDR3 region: CASSQRANSPLHF. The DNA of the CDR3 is TGTGCCAGCAGCCAAAGAGCGAATTCACCCCTCCACTTT.

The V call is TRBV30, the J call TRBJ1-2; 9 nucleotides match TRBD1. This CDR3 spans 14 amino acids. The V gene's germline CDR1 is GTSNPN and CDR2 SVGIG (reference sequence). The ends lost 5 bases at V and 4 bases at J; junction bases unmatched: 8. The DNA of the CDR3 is TGTGCCTGGTCCCGGGACAGGGCGGGCTATGGCTACACCTTC. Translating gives CAWSRDRAGYGYTF.

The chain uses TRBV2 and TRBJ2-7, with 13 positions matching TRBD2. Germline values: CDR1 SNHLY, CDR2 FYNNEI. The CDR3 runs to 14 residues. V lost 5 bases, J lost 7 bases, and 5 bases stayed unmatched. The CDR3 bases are TGTGCCAGCAGTTGGACTAGCGGGAGCGGTGAGCAGTACTTC. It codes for CASSWTSGSGEQYF.

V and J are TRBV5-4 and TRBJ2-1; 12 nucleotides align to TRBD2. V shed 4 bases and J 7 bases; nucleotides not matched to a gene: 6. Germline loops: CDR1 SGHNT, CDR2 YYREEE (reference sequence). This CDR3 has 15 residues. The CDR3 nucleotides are TGTGCCAGCAGCCCGAGACTAGCGGGAGATAATGAGCAGTTCTTC. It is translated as CASSPRLAGDNEQFF.

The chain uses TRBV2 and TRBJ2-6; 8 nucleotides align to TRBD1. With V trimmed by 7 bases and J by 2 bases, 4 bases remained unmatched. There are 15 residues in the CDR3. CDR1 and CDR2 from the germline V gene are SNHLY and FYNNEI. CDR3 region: CASKRTGPGANVLTF. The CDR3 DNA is TGTGCCAGCAAGCGGACAGGGCCTGGGGCCAACGTCCTGACTTTC.

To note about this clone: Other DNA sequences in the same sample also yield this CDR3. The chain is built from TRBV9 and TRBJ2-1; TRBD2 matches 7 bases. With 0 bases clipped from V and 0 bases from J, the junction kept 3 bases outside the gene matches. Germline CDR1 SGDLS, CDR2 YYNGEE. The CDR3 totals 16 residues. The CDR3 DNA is TGTGCCAGCAGCGTAGACCCTAGCGGCTCCTACAATGAGCAGTTCTTC. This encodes CASSVDPSGSYNEQFF. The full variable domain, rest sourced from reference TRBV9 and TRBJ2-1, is DSGVTQTPKHLITATGQRVTLRCSPRSGDLSVYWYQQSLDQGLQFLIQYYNGEERAKGNILERFSAQQFPDLHSELNLSSLELGDSALYFCASSVDPSGSYNEQFFGPGTRLTVL.

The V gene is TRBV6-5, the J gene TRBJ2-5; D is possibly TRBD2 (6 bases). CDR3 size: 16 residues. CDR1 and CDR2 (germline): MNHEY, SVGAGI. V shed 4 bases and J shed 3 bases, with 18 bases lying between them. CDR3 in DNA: TGTGCCAGCAGTTCCCGAGGGACTCCTTATAAAGAGACCCAGTACTTC. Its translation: CASSSRGTPYKETQYF.

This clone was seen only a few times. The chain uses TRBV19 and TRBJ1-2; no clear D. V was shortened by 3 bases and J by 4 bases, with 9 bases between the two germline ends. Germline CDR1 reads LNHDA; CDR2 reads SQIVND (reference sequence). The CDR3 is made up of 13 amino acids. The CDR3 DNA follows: TGTGCCAGTAGTATGTCCAGGCTCTATGGCTACACCTTC. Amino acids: CASSMSRLYGYTF.

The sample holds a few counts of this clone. The CDR3: CASSKRWTSGSVRTYNEQFF. CDR3 coding DNA: TGTGCCAGTAGTAAAAGATGGACTAGCGGGAGCGTTAGGACCTACAATGAGCAGTTCTTC. The rearrangement uses TRBV19 and TRBJ2-1; 13 bases are a match to TRBD2. This CDR3 comprises 20 residues. V was pared by 4 bases and J by 2 bases, with 14 bases of the junction left unmatched. CDR1 is LNHDA and CDR2 is SQIVND in the germline V gene (reference sequence).

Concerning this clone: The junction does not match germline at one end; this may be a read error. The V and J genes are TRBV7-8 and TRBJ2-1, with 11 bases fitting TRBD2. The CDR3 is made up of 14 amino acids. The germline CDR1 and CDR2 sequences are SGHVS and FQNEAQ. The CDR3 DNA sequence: TGTGCCAGCAGCCTAGCGGGAGGTGGCGATGAGCAGTTCTTC. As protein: CASSLAGGGDEQFF. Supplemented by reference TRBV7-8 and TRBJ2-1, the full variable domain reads GAGVSQSPRYKVAKRGQDVALRCDPISGHVSLFWYQQALGQGPEFLTYFQNEAQLDKSGLPSDRFFAERPEGSVSTLKIQRTQQEDSAVYLCASSLAGGGDEQFFGPGTRLTVL.

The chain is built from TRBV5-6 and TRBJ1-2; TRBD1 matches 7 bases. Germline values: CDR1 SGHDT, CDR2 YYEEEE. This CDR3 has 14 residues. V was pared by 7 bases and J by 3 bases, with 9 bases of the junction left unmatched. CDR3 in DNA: TGTGCCAGCGTTTACGGACAGGCTTACTATGGCTACACCTTC. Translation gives CASVYGQAYYGYTF.

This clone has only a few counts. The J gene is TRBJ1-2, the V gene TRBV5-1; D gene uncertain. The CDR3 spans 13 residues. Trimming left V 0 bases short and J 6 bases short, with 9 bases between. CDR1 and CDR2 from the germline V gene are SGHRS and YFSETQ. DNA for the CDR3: TGCGCCAGCAGCTTGGGGGGAGGAAATGGCTACACCTTC. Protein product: CASSLGGGNGYTF.

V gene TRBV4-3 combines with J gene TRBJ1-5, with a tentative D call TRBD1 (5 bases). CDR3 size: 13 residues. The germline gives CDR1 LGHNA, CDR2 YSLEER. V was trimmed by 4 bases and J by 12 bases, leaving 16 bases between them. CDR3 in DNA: TGCGCCAGCAGCCCTAGTCATGGAGGGGTCCAGCATTTT. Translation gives CASSPSHGGVQHF.

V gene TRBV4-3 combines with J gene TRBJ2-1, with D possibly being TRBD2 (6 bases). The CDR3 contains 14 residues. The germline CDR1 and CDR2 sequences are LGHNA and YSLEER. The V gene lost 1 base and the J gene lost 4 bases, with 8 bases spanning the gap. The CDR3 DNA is TGCGCCAGCAGCCAAGTTGGGGGGTACAATGAGCAGTTCTTC. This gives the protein CASSQVGGYNEQFF.

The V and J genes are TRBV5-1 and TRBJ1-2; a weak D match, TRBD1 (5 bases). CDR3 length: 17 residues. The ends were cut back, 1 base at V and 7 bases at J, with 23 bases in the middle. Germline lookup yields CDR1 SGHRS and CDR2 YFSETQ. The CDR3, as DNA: TGCGCCAGCAGCTTGATCGGGGGATCAGCCCGCGGGGCTGGCTACACCTTC. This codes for CASSLIGGSARGAGYTF.

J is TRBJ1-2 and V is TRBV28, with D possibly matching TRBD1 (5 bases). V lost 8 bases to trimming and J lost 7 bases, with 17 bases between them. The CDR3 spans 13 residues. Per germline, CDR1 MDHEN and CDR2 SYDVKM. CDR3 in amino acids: CASWLGEGGGYTF. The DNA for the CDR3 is TGTGCCAGCTGGTTGGGGGAGGGAGGTGGCTACACCTTC.

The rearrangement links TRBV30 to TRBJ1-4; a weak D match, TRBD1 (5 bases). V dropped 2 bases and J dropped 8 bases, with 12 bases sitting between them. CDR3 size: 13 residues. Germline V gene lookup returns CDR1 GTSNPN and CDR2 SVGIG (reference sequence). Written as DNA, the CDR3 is TGTGCCTGGAGTTCAGGGAAGGTGGAAAAACTGTTTTTT. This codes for CAWSSGKVEKLFF.

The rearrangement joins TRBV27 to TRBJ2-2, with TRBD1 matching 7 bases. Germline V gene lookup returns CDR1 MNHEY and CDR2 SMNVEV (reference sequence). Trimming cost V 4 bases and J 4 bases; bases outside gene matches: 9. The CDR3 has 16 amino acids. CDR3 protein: CASSSRTGYSTGELFF. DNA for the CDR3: TGTGCCAGCAGTTCCCGGACAGGATATTCCACCGGGGAGCTGTTTTTT.